Here is one TCR beta chain with its context. Its antigen is undetermined. The entry originates in a study of shared clonotypes between healthy human individuals. Study results and limitations: Read depth was anticipated to influence clonotype sharing among donors. Non-shared clonotypes had lower generation probabilities than those shared by all four donors.

The V end was cut by 2 bases, the J end by 5 bases, with 16 bases between. CDR1 is MDHEN, CDR2 SYDVKM, per germline. CDR3 length equals 15 residues. Naive CD8 cells comprised CD45RO-negative, CCR7-positively selected cells, excluding terminally differentiated effector memory CD45RA+ cells. Repertoires were generated with immunoSEQ multiplex PCR, while TCRdb's copy carries only in-frame clones and drops some. The sample has some 2,100,000 clones; approximately 94% are singletons. Sequencing input: naive CD8+ T cells from PBMCs. The V and J genes are TRBV28 and TRBJ2-7; D possibly matches TRBD1 or TRBD2 (5 bases each). The sequence derives from a man between 18 and 35 years old in good health. Some clones in this sample may be carry-over from other donors' samples. CDR3 loop: CASSLMPGRSDEQYF. The CDR3 nucleotides read TGTGCCAGCAGTTTAATGCCGGGGCGGAGCGACGAGCAGTACTTC. The complete variable domain, with remaining parts taken from reference TRBV28 and TRBJ2-7, reads DVKVTQSSRYLVKRTGEKVFLECVQDMDHENMFWYRQDPGLGLRLIYFSYDVKMKEKGDIPEGYSVSREKKERFSLILESASTNQTSMYLCASSLMPGRSDEQYFGPGTRLTVT.